This entry describes one T cell receptor beta chain. This clone was detected only a few times. Its antigen is unknown. The sample holds no much larger clone one base away, and base qualities are not on file. The data derive from a study of cytomegalovirus exposure and HLA in healthy donors (dated by TCRdb to the late 2010s). Broadly, across the study: According to an earlier analysis of several hundred of the donors, about 179 million T cells yielded roughly 110 million unique TCR beta sequences and approximately 280 Gb of sequence data. Rather than drawing on any new phenotypic data, the later analysis identified candidate immune exposures from TCR beta sequences and the way those sequences occurred across donors. Donor age, sex, ethnicity and CMV serostatus were compiled alongside the repertoire data. Besides the first cohort of roughly 700 subjects, a separate validation cohort made up of around 120 different subjects was used. In a later analysis, previously published TCR beta repertoires from about 670 donors were re-analyzed and high-resolution HLA genotyping was added so that TCR occurrence patterns could be studied. About 300 gigabases of sequencing data and roughly 90 million unique TCR sequences were included in an early release covering about 700 HLA-typed donors. The study aimed to test whether cataloging public T cell receptors could reveal signatures of past pathogen exposure. The study profiled the T cell repertoires of around 700 subjects by immunosequencing and related them to cytomegalovirus serostatus. Several DR-DQ haplotypes were treated as single units for association and clustering because of strong linkage in the cohort. An earlier analysis of approximately 580 of the donors used high-throughput TCR beta sequencing to judge whether each TCR beta V gene segment behaved as functional or pseudogenic. The study combined high-throughput TCR immunosequencing, statistical association of individual TCRs with disease status, and machine learning to predict cytomegalovirus infection status. Among some 400 genotyped donors of the cohort, an average of around 240,000 unique TCR beta nucleotide sequences was sequenced per donor, of which 15% to 20% were non-productive. Every discovery cohort repertoire had been produced on one sequencing platform. Typing coverage differed by locus: A, B, C, DRB1 and DQB1 were typed in about 620-630 donors, DQA1 in 500 to 550, DPA1 in approximately 610, and DPB1 in 450 to 490. In a later genetic analysis, genome-wide SNP genotypes for about 65% of the roughly 700 donors were used, and that subset was treated as a discovery cohort. Class I and class II HLA loci were covered by the typing at four-digit resolution. Among the approximately 400 genotyped donors, 75% to 90% belonged to the genetic ancestry cluster associated with self-reported Caucasian donors. Overall results and qualifications from the work: Linkage disequilibrium might explain the correlated functional status among segregating V segments, but an unknown experimental factor could not be excluded. Some IMGT-functional V segments, including TRBV6-2 and TRBV6-3, could not be distinguished by the 87-base-pair reads and were therefore excluded. An earlier analysis of 450 to 750 of the donors showed that most TCR beta V segments appeared in productive rearrangements either about 90% or about 30% of the time, which broadly matched IMGT annotations. In a later analysis, HLA-associated TCR beta chains were found to be more clonally expanded and to have lower generation probabilities than equally common non-associated chains. A later analysis reported that several top co-occurrence clusters appeared linked to parvovirus B19, influenza, CMV and Epstein-Barr virus. A further reported finding was that TCR beta sequences accurately predicted the HLA-A and HLA-B alleles for most subjects in the first cohort. The authors suggested that the approach could potentially be generalized to other disease states and immunological phenotypes. Across donors, most TCR sequences were observed very rarely, whereas some public TCRs were present in many individuals. When HLA alleles, especially DR and DQ, strongly co-occurred, TCR associations were difficult to assign to individual alleles. Only TCR beta chains were sequenced in this cohort, and the absence of alpha or paired-chain data limited detectable features. The classifier was reported to diagnose cytomegalovirus status with high specificity and sensitivity in both the original and validation cohorts. The sequencing pipeline was judged likely to have produced a cluster of highly shared sequence variants as a technical artifact. Most CMV-associated TCR beta chains appeared to be HLA-restricted in a later analysis, and the HLA associations seemed to be driven largely by CMV exposure. In a later analysis, the rate of TCR association differed among HLA loci, with DRB1 alleles having the most associated TCRs and HLA-C alleles having the fewest. In vitro tests confirmed that a few of the cytomegalovirus-associated TCR beta chains recognize cytomegalovirus antigens. Immune exposure information for the cohort was limited to CMV serostatus. HLA typing was unavailable for some donors at each locus, so association tests used only the typed subset. In a later genetic analysis, a missense DCLRE1C variant was associated with V-gene and J-gene trimming of TCR beta chains, and the association was replicated in an independent cohort. Because counts were too low, 15 or so rarely observed V segments, including chromosome 9 orphons, were excluded from the earlier analysis of about 500 of the donors. In a later analysis, 16,951 TCR beta sequences were associated with specific HLA alleles at a false discovery rate of 0.05. A later genetic analysis reported fewer N-insertions in productive TCRs among donors in an Asian-associated ancestry cluster than the roughly 700-donor mean. The study gave a list of under 200 TCR beta chains associated with cytomegalovirus. Roughly uniform sequencing depth across donors was assumed in presence/absence analyses, although this assumption may not hold.

The library came from the immunoSEQ multiplex PCR assay. A mixture of 60 forward primers for TCR Vbeta segments and 13 reverse primers for TCR Jbeta segments was used in the multiplex PCR. Amplification of the CDR3 region of rearranged TCR beta genes was performed with a multiplex PCR assay on genomic DNA. Amplified TCR beta libraries were sequenced as 87-base-pair reads on the Illumina HiSeq System. As for the original processing: Across the 500 to 750 repertoires, a later analysis counted roughly 84 million unique TCR beta chains, approximately 10 million of which were shared by at least two donors. To remove PCR and sequencing errors, raw reads were error-corrected and collapsed into unique sequences using a nearest-neighbor algorithm that merged closely related sequences. Alignment of CDR3 sequences to IMGT reference sequences was used to assign V, D and J gene segments. For a sequence to be retained, a match of at least six nucleotides was required to both a V gene segment and a J gene segment. A rearrangement counted as productive if the CDR3 had no stop codons and remained in frame with V and J, and every other rearrangement counted as non-productive. CDR3 was defined according to IMGT convention as the region running from the second conserved V-encoded cysteine to the conserved J-encoded phenylalanine. The earlier analysis of 550 to 650 of the donors excluded any sequence lacking an unambiguous match to a single V gene segment. An earlier analysis of 587 of the donors classified V segments as functional when productive rearrangements were above 56.7% and as segregating when the standard deviation between donors was above 5%. A statistical classification framework was built to diagnose cytomegalovirus status from the catalog of TCR beta chain sequences. In a later analysis, TCR nucleotide sequences were compared against IMGT/GENE-DB human TR gene sequences so that V and J genes could be assigned. A later analysis assigned CDR3 sequences and most-parsimonious VDJ recombination scenarios with the TCRdist pipeline. A later analysis defined each TCR beta chain by its CDR3 amino acid sequence plus V-gene family, and excluded reads lacking a unique V-gene family. In a later analysis, fewer than 650 highly shared, low-generation-probability nucleotide sequences were removed to address suspected cross-contamination and a sequencing artifact. A later analysis calculated a clonal expansion index for each public chain from normalized within-repertoire ranks of inferred template counts. Generation probabilities in a later analysis came from a VDJ recombination model fitted to out-of-frame rearrangements, and those results were checked against IGoR. A later analysis scored TCR-TCR, TCR-HLA and TCR-CMV co-occurrence with hypergeometric tests, applying a repertoire-size bias correction to TCR pairs. In a later analysis, false discovery rates were estimated by permuting HLA or CMV assignments 20 times. A later analysis grouped co-occurring TCRs with DBSCAN, adding TCRdist sequence similarity when clustering within HLA-allele-positive subsets. For co-occurrence clustering, repertoires with fewer than 30,000 or more than 120,000 public chains were excluded, along with 4 to 6 repertoires with anomalous nucleotide sharing. TCRdb carries this immuneACCESS record with in-frame sequences only. Its versions omit some clonotypes, under half of them owing to an unresolved V gene in the studies checked, with the rest unexplained. V, J and clone size derive from that table, while D and trimming were established from the DNA sequence. This sample holds just under 250,000 clones; roughly 87% were observed only once. The ten largest clones represent 4.5% to 6% of the sample.

In total, 630 or so healthy bone marrow donors made up the cohort. At the time of sampling, all cohort members were nominally healthy, though unrecorded immune exposures were likely present. The donor tested CMV seropositive, placing the donor among the 250 to 350 seropositive members of the cohort. A peripheral blood sample was provided by each donor, and peripheral blood mononuclear cells were used for TCR beta sequencing. Genomic DNA was extracted from the blood cell samples with the Qiagen DNeasy Blood Extraction Kit. From the germline V gene, CDR1 is LGHNA and CDR2 is YSLEER. Here V drops 1 base and J drops 12 bases, and the junction holds 12 bases not matched to any gene. The CDR3 contains 15 residues, cysteine and phenylalanine counted. Only the CDR3 part of the read is kept: 45 bases, read in frame from the first base.

Sequencing was carried out using PBMCs. Recombination connected TRBV4-3 to TRBJ1-2; a stretch of 9 junction bases matches TRBD1. The TCR was taken from a woman aged 40 to 55 in good health and CMV-seropositive. At the DNA level, the sequence is TGCGCCAGCAGCCAAGCCCCTATACCGACAGGGGGAGACACCTTC. This gives the protein CASSQAPIPTGGDTF.